The 21 T cell receptor beta chains below all came from one sample that was sequenced in a study of blood T cell repertoires in COVID-19. Clones were read by immunoSEQ multiplex PCR, and TCRdb kept only the in-frame ones, dropping some. The sample lists under 350,000 clones, around 85% occurring once. The specimen was PBMCs or T cells enriched from blood (not recorded which). These receptors were taken from a woman in her forties with acute COVID-19.

This clone appeared once. The chain uses TRBV19 and TRBJ2-1, with 11 positions matching TRBD2. This CDR3 has 13 amino acids. Germline V gene sequence: CDR1 LNHDA, CDR2 SQIVND (reference sequence). The trim removed 4 bases at V and 9 bases at J, leaving 2 bases unmatched. This CDR3 reads CASSNLAGGEQFF. The CDR3 nucleotides are TGTGCCAGTAGTAACCTAGCGGGGGGTGAGCAGTTCTTC.

The chain has TRBV19 and TRBJ1-2, with a tentative D call TRBD1 (5 bases). The CDR3 is made up of 14 amino acids. Trimming removed 5 bases from V and 1 base from J, with 11 bases in between. Germline V gene data show CDR1 as LNHDA and CDR2 as SQIVND (reference sequence). The CDR3 sequence: CASSVGGNNYGYTF. CDR3 DNA: TGTGCCAGTAGTGTTGGGGGGAATAACTATGGCTACACCTTC.

The table lists this clone with a count of one. This chain links TRBV4-3 with TRBJ1-1, with TRBD1 matching over 8 bases. V was pared by 1 base and J by 1 base, with 14 bases of the junction left unmatched. The CDR3 extends over 19 amino acids. Germline V CDR1 and CDR2: LGHNA, YSLEER. CDR3 loop: CASSQAAVRGQGSNTEAFF. CDR3 DNA sequence: TGCGCCAGCAGCCAAGCGGCCGTCAGGGGGCAGGGGTCGAACACTGAAGCTTTCTTT.

The rearrangement joins TRBV6-6 to TRBJ2-5; D remains ambiguous. Trimming cost V 6 bases and J 2 bases, with 7 bases left between them. The CDR3 is 12 amino acids. Germline lookup yields CDR1 MNHNY and CDR2 SVGAGI (reference sequence). Here the CDR3 DNA reads TGTGCCAGCAGCCCTTTTCAAGAGACCCAGTACTTC. Amino acids: CASSPFQETQYF.

In its sample, this clone was seen once. The V and J genes are TRBV7-6 and TRBJ2-4, with D perhaps TRBD1 (6 bases). CDR1 SGHVS and CDR2 FNYEAQ come from the germline V gene. The CDR3 covers 15 residues. V gave up 1 base and J gave up 6 bases, with 13 bases separating them. The CDR3 DNA sequence: TGTGCCAGCAGCTTAGAAGGGAGACAGGCAAACATTCAGTACTTC. This encodes CASSLEGRQANIQYF.

V usage is TRBV27 and J usage is TRBJ1-6; D ambiguous. CDR1 is MNHEY and CDR2 is SMNVEV in the germline V gene (reference sequence). V lost 5 bases to trimming and J lost 5 bases, with 10 bases between them. CDR3 length equals 14 residues. The CDR3 loop reads CASSRTGDNSPLHF. The CDR3 DNA sequence: TGTGCCAGCAGTCGAACCGGGGATAATTCACCCCTCCACTTT.

The genes are TRBV11-2 and TRBJ1-1, with D hard to call. Germline loops: CDR1 SGHAT, CDR2 FQNNGV. The V end was cut by 3 bases, the J end by 10 bases, with 24 bases between. The CDR3 spans 16 residues. For the CDR3, the DNA is TGTGCCAGCAGCTTCCAGCCCACCGGGAAGTTGGCAGGAGCTTTCTTT. Translated, it gives CASSFQPTGKLAGAFF.

This clone has just a few counts. CDR3: CASRVQGNTGELFF. CDR3 DNA: TGTGCCAGCAGGGTACAGGGGAACACCGGGGAGCTGTTTTTT. The chain links TRBV2 to TRBJ2-2, with a weak D call TRBD1 (6 bases). CDR3 length: 14 amino acids. Germline CDR1 reads SNHLY; CDR2 reads FYNNEI. The V gene lost 6 bases and the J gene lost 1 base, with 9 bases spanning the gap.

The DNA of the CDR3 is TGTGCCAGCACCCTTAGCGTTAGCACAGATACGCAGTATTTT. Translating gives CASTLSVSTDTQYF. The chain uses TRBV7-9 and TRBJ2-3; tentatively, D is TRBD2 (5 bases). CDR1 is SEHNR, CDR2 FQNEAQ, per germline (reference sequence). The CDR3 is made up of 14 amino acids. V was shortened by 7 bases and J by 0 bases, with 11 bases between the two germline ends. Together with reference TRBV7-9 and TRBJ2-3, the CDR3 gives the full variable domain: DTGVSQNPRHKITKRGQNVTFRCDPISEHNRLYWYRQTLGQGPEFLTYFQNEAQLEKSRLLSDRFSAERPKGSFSTLEIQRTEQGDSAMYLCASTLSVSTDTQYFGPGTRLTVL.

The rearrangement links TRBV6-2 or TRBV6-3 to TRBJ1-5, with unresolved D. Germline V gene sequence: CDR1 MNHEY, CDR2 SVGEGT. V gave up 1 base and J gave up 2 bases, with 9 bases separating them. This CDR3 is built from 15 residues. The CDR3 protein is CASSYYEGGNQPQHF. CDR3 sequence (DNA): TGTGCCAGCAGTTACTACGAAGGAGGCAATCAGCCCCAGCATTTT.

The V and J genes are TRBV19 and TRBJ1-1; 9 bases are a match to TRBD1. Germline V lookup: CDR1 LNHDA, CDR2 SQIVND (reference sequence). The trim removed 5 bases at V and 5 bases at J, leaving 15 bases unmatched. The CDR3 runs 17 residues. The CDR3 coding sequence is TGTGCCAGTAGTTATTACGGGCCCGGACAGGGGCATACTGAAGCTTTCTTT. It is translated as CASSYYGPGQGHTEAFF.

The chain combines TRBV15 with TRBJ2-3; 7 nucleotides align to TRBD2. The CDR3 totals 15 residues. The germline gives CDR1 LNHNV, CDR2 YYDKDF (reference sequence). Trimming removed 9 bases from V and 1 base from J; junction bases left unmatched: 10. The DNA for the CDR3 is TGTGCCACGTTTAAAGAGCGGGGCCGCACAGATACGCAGTATTTT. It yields the protein CATFKERGRTDTQYF.

CDR3 nucleotides: TGTGCCAGCAGCCCAAGCGGGGGAACCTACGAGCAGTACTTC. Translated: CASSPSGGTYEQYF. The V and J genes are TRBV7-2 and TRBJ2-7; TRBD2 matches 8 bases. Per the germline V gene, CDR1 is SGHTA and CDR2 is FQGNSA. The V and J ends lost 5 bases and 2 bases, in that order; junction bases with no gene match: 5. This CDR3 is built from 14 residues.

The gene calls are TRBV18 and TRBJ1-2; 11 nucleotides agree with TRBD1. The CDR3 length is 16 residues. Germline assignment: CDR1 KGHSH and CDR2 LQKENI. The V segment lost 3 bases and the J segment 0 bases; nucleotides outside the gene matches: 3. The CDR3 loop is CASSPGQGDTNYGYTF. The CDR3, as DNA: TGTGCCAGCTCACCGGGACAGGGGGACACTAACTATGGCTACACCTTC.

The chain has TRBV7-2 and TRBJ1-1, with a possible D match to TRBD1 (5 bases). CDR1 and CDR2 from the germline V gene are SGHTA and FQGNSA. This CDR3 comprises 13 residues. Trimming removed 4 bases from V and 6 bases from J, with 12 bases in between. The CDR3 reads CASSYQGISEAFF. CDR3 DNA: TGTGCCAGCAGCTATCAGGGTATATCTGAAGCTTTCTTT.

Here the CDR3 DNA reads TGTGCCAGCTCACAAGACAGGTATACTGAAGCTTTCTTT. Translation: CASSQDRYTEAFF. The J gene is TRBJ1-1, the V gene TRBV18, with a possible D match to TRBD1 (6 bases). V lost 4 bases and J lost 5, with 11 bases in between. Germline CDR1 KGHSH, CDR2 LQKENI. CDR3 length: 13 residues.

Concerning this clone: This CDR3 is also generated by other DNA sequences in the sample. The rearrangement joins TRBV4-3 to TRBJ1-5; D gene ambiguous. V lost 0 bases to trimming and J lost 4 bases, with 4 bases between them. Germline-derived CDR1 and CDR2 are LGHNA and YSLEER. The CDR3 loop spans 13 amino acids. CDR3 nucleotide sequence: TGCGCCAGCAGCCAAGACAGGAATCAGCCCCAGCATTTT. Amino acid sequence: CASSQDRNQPQHF.

V gene TRBV5-3 combines with J gene TRBJ1-2, with 10 bases that match TRBD1. TRBV5-3 is reported as an ORF; its role is uncertain. The V gene end was trimmed by 1 base and the J gene end by 3 bases; junction bases not matched to a gene: 21. CDR3 length: 21 amino acids. The CDR3 sequence is CARSLHLGQGRSSPGDYGYTF. In DNA, the CDR3 is TGTGCCAGAAGCTTGCATTTGGGACAGGGGCGATCTTCTCCGGGGGACTATGGCTACACCTTC.

The genes are TRBV19 and TRBJ1-6; D unclear. Trimming shortened V by 8 bases and J by 12 bases, and 17 bases separated the two germline ends. The CDR3 totals 13 residues. Germline CDR1 reads LNHDA; CDR2 reads SQIVND (reference sequence). The CDR3 sequence is CASSFTDTLPLHF. DNA of the CDR3: TGTGCCAGTTCCTTCACAGATACCCTACCCCTCCACTTT.

The chain is built from TRBV7-8 and TRBJ1-2, with a weak D call TRBD1 (5 bases). This CDR3 has 15 residues. V was pared by 4 bases and J by 4 bases, with 16 bases between. Germline V gene sequence: CDR1 SGHVS, CDR2 FQNEAQ. The CDR3 nucleotides are TGTGCCAGCAGCTACGGACACCCGGGGGGCTATGGCTACACCTTC. Translation: CASSYGHPGGYGYTF.

The rearrangement uses TRBV5-1 and TRBJ1-2; the match to TRBD1 covers 8 bases. Trimming took 4 bases from V and 6 from J; bases not matched to a gene: 11. The CDR3 covers 15 residues. The germline CDR1 and CDR2 sequences are SGHRS and YFSETQ. In DNA form, the CDR3 reads TGCGCCAGCAGCCCGGGACAGGCGTCTTGGAATGGCTACACCTTC. Translating gives CASSPGQASWNGYTF.